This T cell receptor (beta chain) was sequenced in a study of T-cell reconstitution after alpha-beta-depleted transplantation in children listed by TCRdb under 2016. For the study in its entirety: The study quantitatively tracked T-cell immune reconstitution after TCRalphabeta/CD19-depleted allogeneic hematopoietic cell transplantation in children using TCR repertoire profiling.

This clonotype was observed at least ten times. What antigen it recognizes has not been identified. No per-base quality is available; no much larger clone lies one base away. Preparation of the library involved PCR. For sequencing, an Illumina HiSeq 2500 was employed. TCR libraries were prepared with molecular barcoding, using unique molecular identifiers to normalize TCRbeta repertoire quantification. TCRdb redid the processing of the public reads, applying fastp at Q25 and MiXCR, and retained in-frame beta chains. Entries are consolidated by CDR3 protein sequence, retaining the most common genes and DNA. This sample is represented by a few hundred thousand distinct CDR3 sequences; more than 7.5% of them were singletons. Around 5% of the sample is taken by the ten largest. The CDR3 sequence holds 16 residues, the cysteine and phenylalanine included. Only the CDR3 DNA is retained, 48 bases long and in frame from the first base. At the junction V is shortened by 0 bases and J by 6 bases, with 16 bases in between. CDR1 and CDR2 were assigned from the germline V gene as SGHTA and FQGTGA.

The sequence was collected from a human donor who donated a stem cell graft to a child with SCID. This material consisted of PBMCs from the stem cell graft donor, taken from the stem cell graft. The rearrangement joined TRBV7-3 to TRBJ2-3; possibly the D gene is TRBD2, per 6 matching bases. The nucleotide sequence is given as TGTGCCAGCAGCTTAACGGGGAGGAGGCGTACGGATACGCAGTATTTT. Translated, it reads CASSLTGRRRTDTQYF. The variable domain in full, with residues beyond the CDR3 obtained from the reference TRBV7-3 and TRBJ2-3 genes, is GAGVSQTPSNKVTEKGKYVELRCDPISGHTALYWYRQSLGQGPEFLIYFQGTGAADDSGLPNDRFFAVRPEGSVSTLKIQRTERGDSAVYLCASSLTGRRRTDTQYFGPGTRLTVL.